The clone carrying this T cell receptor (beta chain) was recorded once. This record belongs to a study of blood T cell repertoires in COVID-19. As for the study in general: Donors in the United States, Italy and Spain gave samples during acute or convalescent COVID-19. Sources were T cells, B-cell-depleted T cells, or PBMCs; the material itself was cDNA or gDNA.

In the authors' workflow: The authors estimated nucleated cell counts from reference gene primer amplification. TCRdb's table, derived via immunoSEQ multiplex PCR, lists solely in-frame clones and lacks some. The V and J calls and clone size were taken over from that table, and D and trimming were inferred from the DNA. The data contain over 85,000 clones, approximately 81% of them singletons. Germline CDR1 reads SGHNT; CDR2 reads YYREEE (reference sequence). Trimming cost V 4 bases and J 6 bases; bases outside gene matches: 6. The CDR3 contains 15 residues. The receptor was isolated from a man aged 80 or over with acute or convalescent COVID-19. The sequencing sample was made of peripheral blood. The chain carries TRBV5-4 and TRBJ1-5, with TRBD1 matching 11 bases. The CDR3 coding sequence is TGTGCCAGCAGCCCTGGACAGGGGGCCCCTCAGCCCCAGCATTTT. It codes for CASSPGQGAPQPQHF.